This entry describes one TCR beta chain. The data are from a study of blood T cell repertoires in COVID-19. The table came from immunoSEQ multiplex PCR; TCRdb's copy has only in-frame clones and leaves some out. Altogether 60,000 or so clones are present, 75% to 90% being singletons, with the ten largest covering more than 6.5%. Trimming took off 2 bases at V and 8 bases at J, with 15 bases between the two ends. Per the germline V gene, CDR1 is SGHNT and CDR2 is YENEEA. This CDR3 has 15 amino acids. Source material: peripheral blood. This TCR was recovered from a human donor with active COVID-19. The donor label of this sample is uncertain. The chain recombines TRBV11-3 with TRBJ2-2, with D possibly matching TRBD2 (6 bases). CDR3 region: CASSLSAWGTGELFF. CDR3 nucleotides: TGTGCCAGCAGCTTATCGGCTTGGGGGACTGGGGAGCTGTTTTTT.